The 28 T cell receptor beta chains listed next were all sequenced from one sample in a study of cytomegalovirus exposure and HLA in healthy donors. Primers: 60 Vbeta forward and 13 Jbeta reverse. The repertoire was sequenced with immunoSEQ multiplex PCR; TCRdb's copy has only in-frame clones and lacks some. Of some 130,000 clones listed, 83% are singletons. The sequencing sample was made of PBMCs. The receptors derive from a man aged 40-50 years in good health and CMV-seronegative.

Points on this clone: The same CDR3 can be traced to other DNA sequences in this sample. The rearrangement joins TRBV7-9 to TRBJ2-1; 7 nucleotides agree with TRBD1. CDR3 length: 15 amino acids. With 1 base clipped from V and 0 bases from J, the junction kept 0 bases outside the gene matches. Germline V gene sequence: CDR1 SEHNR, CDR2 FQNEAQ (reference sequence). CDR3 DNA sequence: TGTGCCAGCAGCTTAGGACAGGGCTCCTACAATGAGCAGTTCTTC. As protein: CASSLGQGSYNEQFF. The full variable domain, in which reference TRBV7-9 and TRBJ2-1 provide the parts outside the CDR3, is DTGVSQNPRHKITKRGQNVTFRCDPISEHNRLYWYRQTLGQGPEFLTYFQNEAQLEKSRLLSDRFSAERPKGSFSTLEIQRTEQGDSAMYLCASSLGQGSYNEQFFGPGTRLTVL.

The chain has TRBV14 and TRBJ2-3; maybe TRBD2 (5 bases). The CDR3 has 14 amino acids. Deletions cut 3 bases from V and 1 base from J, with 8 bases between. The germline CDR1 and CDR2 sequences are SGHDN and FVKESK. CDR3 loop: CASSQILGTDTQYF. CDR3 sequence (DNA): TGTGCCAGCAGCCAGATACTAGGCACAGATACGCAGTATTTT.

The CDR3 is CASSVTYEQYF. The CDR3 DNA follows: TGTGCCAGCAGTGTAACTTACGAGCAGTACTTC. The chain links TRBV7-9 to TRBJ2-7; unclear D gene. This CDR3 is 11 amino acids long. The V end was cut by 6 bases, the J end by 4 bases, with 7 bases between. Looked up from germline, CDR1 is SEHNR and CDR2 is FQNEAQ (reference sequence). The full variable domain, its missing parts supplied by reference TRBV7-9 and TRBJ2-7, is DTGVSQNPRHKITKRGQNVTFRCDPISEHNRLYWYRQTLGQGPEFLTYFQNEAQLEKSRLLSDRFSAERPKGSFSTLEIQRTEQGDSAMYLCASSVTYEQYFGPGTRLTVT.

There are a few counts of this clone. The chain employs TRBV7-9 and TRBJ2-1, with TRBD1 identical over 8 bases. The CDR3 consists of 15 residues. Germline trimming cut 7 bases from V and 8 bases from J; bases unmatched to any gene: 13. Germline lookup yields CDR1 SEHNR and CDR2 FQNEAQ (reference sequence). The CDR3 nucleotides are TGTGCCAGCATAGAGAGCCAGGGGGCTATGGATGAGCAGTTCTTC. It yields the protein CASIESQGAMDEQFF.

The rearrangement uses TRBV27 and TRBJ2-2; D is unresolved. CDR1 MNHEY and CDR2 SMNVEV come from the germline V gene (reference sequence). This CDR3 has 14 residues. V was cut by 2 bases and J by 6 bases, with 10 bases left in between. The DNA for the CDR3 is TGTGCCAGCAGTTTAATCGCGGTCCCCGGGGAGCTGTTTTTT. Its protein product is CASSLIAVPGELFF.

The gene calls are TRBV10-3 and TRBJ2-7, with D maybe TRBD2 (5 bases). V lost 0 bases and J 2 bases, leaving 11 bases between the germline ends. The CDR3 has 15 amino acids. Per the germline V gene, CDR1 is ENHRY and CDR2 is SYGVKD. CDR3 protein: CAISESETTTYEQYF. CDR3 DNA: TGTGCCATCAGTGAGTCGGAGACTACCACCTACGAGCAGTACTTC.

As to this clone: One end of the junction fails to match germline, which may point to a read error. Other DNA sequences within the sample encode an identical CDR3. The DNA for the CDR3 is TGTGCCAGCAGCTCTCTGAGCGGGAGCGTCAATGAGCAATTCTTC. It yields the protein CASSSLSGSVNEQFF. This chain links TRBV11-3 with TRBJ2-1; TRBD2 matches 8 bases. This CDR3 is built from 15 residues. Germline CDR1 SGHNT, CDR2 YENEEA.

This chain joins TRBV27 and TRBJ1-2, with 8 bases lining up with TRBD1. Losses at the gene ends were 5 bases for V and 5 bases for J; bases not matched to a gene: 10. Per the germline V gene, CDR1 is MNHEY and CDR2 is SMNVEV (reference sequence). The CDR3 loop spans 15 amino acids. CDR3 sequence: CASSLTGQGGYGYTF. CDR3 DNA: TGTGCCAGCAGTCTTACCGGACAGGGTGGGTATGGCTACACCTTC.

This clone was counted only a few times. The V call is TRBV27, the J call TRBJ2-7, with 8 bases aligning to TRBD1. There are 15 residues in the CDR3. V gave up 5 bases and J gave up 3 bases; unmatched junction bases: 9. CDR1 and CDR2 (germline): MNHEY, SMNVEV (reference sequence). CDR3 nucleotide sequence: TGTGCCAGCAGTCCAGCTACAGGGGGTTTCTACGAGCAGTACTTC. This sequence encodes CASSPATGGFYEQYF.

The chain couples TRBV5-5 to TRBJ2-2; tentatively, D is TRBD2 (5 bases). Germline assignment: CDR1 SGHKS and CDR2 YYEKEE (reference sequence). The V end lost 5 bases, the J end lost 0 bases, and 11 bases lay between the germline ends. The CDR3 contains 15 residues. The CDR3 reads CASRMDSPNTGELFF. CDR3 DNA: TGTGCCAGCAGAATGGACTCCCCGAACACCGGGGAGCTGTTTTTT.

There are a few counts of this clone. The rearrangement joins TRBV2 to TRBJ2-5, with 8 bases that match TRBD2. This CDR3 has 13 residues. Germline assignment: CDR1 SNHLY and CDR2 FYNNEI. Trimming removed 3 bases from V and 4 bases from J; junction bases left unmatched: 1. CDR3 sequence reads: CASSEGLGETQYF. The CDR3 bases are TGTGCCAGCAGTGAGGGACTAGGAGAGACCCAGTACTTC.

This chain uses TRBV27 with TRBJ2-7; 9 positions match TRBD2. Trimming at V came to 3 bases and at J to 7 bases, leaving 10 bases not matched to a gene. The CDR3 is 15 amino acids. Germline assignment: CDR1 MNHEY and CDR2 SMNVEV (reference sequence). In nucleotides, the CDR3 is TGTGCCAGCAGTTTCCAAGCGGGAGGACCGGGGGAGCAGTACTTC. It is translated as CASSFQAGGPGEQYF.

This chain links TRBV19 with TRBJ2-4, with TRBD1 as a possible D gene (6 bases). V dropped 5 bases and J dropped 0 bases, with 14 bases sitting between them. The V gene's germline CDR1 is LNHDA and CDR2 SQIVND (reference sequence). CDR3 length: 16 amino acids. CDR3 coding DNA: TGTGCCAGTAGTGCCGACAGGTCCCTAGCCAAAAACATTCAGTACTTC. Translated: CASSADRSLAKNIQYF.

V is TRBV4-3 and J is TRBJ2-7, with D maybe TRBD1 (6 bases). The V gene lost 0 bases and the J gene lost 3 bases, with 12 bases spanning the gap. Germline values: CDR1 LGHNA, CDR2 YSLEER. The CDR3 length is 15 residues. The CDR3 region has the DNA TGCGCCAGCAGCCAAGAAAGCAGGGGCAACTACGAGCAGTACTTC. It encodes CASSQESRGNYEQYF.

CDR3 nucleotides: TGTGCCAGCAGCTTGATGTGGTCACAGGGGGGCTACAATGAGCAGTTCTTC. It encodes CASSLMWSQGGYNEQFF. V and J are TRBV5-4 and TRBJ2-1, with 8 bases identical to TRBD1. V shed 1 base, J shed 3 bases, and the junction held 9 bases outside the gene matches. The CDR3 runs 17 residues. Germline V CDR1 and CDR2: SGHNT, YYREEE (reference sequence). Full variable domain (rest looked up from reference TRBV5-4 and TRBJ2-1): ETGVTQSPTHLIKTRGQQVTLRCSSQSGHNTVSWYQQALGQGPQFIFQYYREEENGRGNFPPRFSGLQFPNYSSELNVNALELDDSALYLCASSLMWSQGGYNEQFFGPGTRLTVL.

V gene TRBV7-3 combines with J gene TRBJ2-5, with TRBD1 matching over 7 bases. The J call is uncertain, as TRBJ2-7 better fits the DNA end. Germline V gene sequence: CDR1 SGHTA, CDR2 FQGTGA. The CDR3 spans 14 residues. The CDR3 is CASSSTGSSYEQYF. The CDR3 DNA reads as TGTGCCAGCAGCTCGACAGGGTCATCCTACGAGCAGTACTTC.

The genes are TRBV18 and TRBJ1-6; 7 bases line up with TRBD1. This CDR3 has 14 residues. The junction had 5 bases not matched to a gene; V was cut back by 2 bases and J by 10 bases. The germline V gene has CDR1 KGHSH and CDR2 LQKENI. CDR3 in DNA: TGTGCCAGCTCACCAGACAGGGCGGGATCACCCCTCCACTTT. Translation gives CASSPDRAGSPLHF. The full variable domain, rest sourced from reference TRBV18 and TRBJ1-6, is NAGVMQNPRHLVRRRGQEARLRCSPMKGHSHVYWYRQLPEEGLKFMVYLQKENIIDESGMPKERFSAEFPKEGPSILRIQQVVRGDSAAYFCASSPDRAGSPLHFGNGTRLTVT.

This chain joins TRBV4-1 and TRBJ2-1; D unresolved. The CDR3 has 13 residues. CDR1 and CDR2 (germline): MGHRA, YSYEKL. The germline V and J ends were trimmed by 1 base and 9 bases, with 10 bases remaining between them. CDR3 nucleotides: TGCGCCAGCAGCCAAGTCCCAGGTCTTGAGCAGTTCTTC. This translates into CASSQVPGLEQFF.

This sequence joins TRBV7-9 and TRBJ2-3, with a weak D call TRBD1 (6 bases). In germline, CDR1 is SEHNR, CDR2 FQNEAQ (reference sequence). CDR3 size: 15 residues. The V end lost 1 base, the J end lost 0 bases, and 8 bases lay between the germline ends. CDR3 amino acids: CASSLGGHSTDTQYF. CDR3 DNA: TGTGCCAGCAGCTTAGGGGGACATAGCACAGATACGCAGTATTTT.

The V and J genes are TRBV4-1 and TRBJ2-7; tentatively, D is TRBD1 (6 bases). Germline values: CDR1 MGHRA, CDR2 YSYEKL. The CDR3 length is 14 residues. Trimming stripped 4 bases from V and 6 bases from J, with 16 bases between. The CDR3 sequence: CASSLRYRDGEQYF. CDR3 sequence (DNA): TGCGCCAGCAGCCTACGTTACAGGGATGGCGAGCAGTACTTC.

The V and J genes are TRBV19 and TRBJ1-2; TRBD1 aligns across 8 bases. This CDR3 spans 14 amino acids. The V and J ends lost 5 bases and 3 bases, in that order; junction bases with no gene match: 5. The germline V gene has CDR1 LNHDA and CDR2 SQIVND (reference sequence). CDR3 DNA sequence: TGTGCCAGTAGTCCACAGGGGGGAGACTATGGCTACACCTTC. Amino acids: CASSPQGGDYGYTF.

The chain employs TRBV6-1 and TRBJ1-6; TRBD1 aligns across 11 bases. Trimming cost V 0 bases and J 10 bases; bases outside gene matches: 5. Germline lookup yields CDR1 MNHNS and CDR2 SASEGT. This CDR3 comprises 16 residues. This chain's CDR3 is CASSEAGTGGRSPLHF. Here the CDR3 DNA reads TGTGCCAGCAGTGAAGCGGGGACAGGGGGACGGTCACCCCTCCACTTT.

The V call is TRBV5-1, the J call TRBJ2-1; D uncertain. The germline V and J ends were trimmed by 5 bases and 8 bases, with 8 bases remaining between them. From germline, CDR1 is SGHRS and CDR2 YFSETQ. The CDR3 is made up of 11 amino acids. The DNA of the CDR3 is TGCGCCAGCAGACTTGCCCATGAGCAGTTCTTC. It yields the protein CASRLAHEQFF. The entire variable domain, with the rest obtained from reference TRBV5-1 and TRBJ2-1, is as follows: KAGVTQTPRYLIKTRGQQVTLSCSPISGHRSVSWYQQTPGQGLQFLFEYFSETQRNKGNFPGRFSGRQFSNSRSEMNVSTLELGDSALYLCASRLAHEQFFGPGTRLTVL.

A few counts support this clone. The rearrangement uses TRBV5-4 and TRBJ1-1; TRBD1 aligns across 7 bases. The CDR3 has 14 residues. The V gene end was trimmed by 7 bases and the J gene end by 1 base; junction bases not matched to a gene: 7. Germline assignment: CDR1 SGHNT and CDR2 YYREEE (reference sequence). The CDR3 bases are TGTGCCAGCTCAAACAGGGGATGGAACACTGAAGCTTTCTTT. Its translation: CASSNRGWNTEAFF.

V is TRBV19 and J is TRBJ2-1, with D possibly TRBD2 on 7 matching bases. Germline CDR1 reads LNHDA; CDR2 reads SQIVND (reference sequence). The CDR3 extends over 22 amino acids. Trimming removed 3 bases from V and 1 base from J, with 31 bases in between. The CDR3 DNA reads as TGTGCCAGTAGTATGGTTGTGAAGGTGGGGGGGCTTTTGGATATGTCCTACAATGAGCAGTTCTTC. The encoded protein is CASSMVVKVGGLLDMSYNEQFF.

The chain has TRBV14 and TRBJ1-4; TRBD1 matches 8 bases. The CDR3 spans 14 residues. J gave up 5 bases and V 4 bases, and 3 bases lay outside the gene matches. CDR1 SGHDN and CDR2 FVKESK come from the germline V gene. CDR3 bases: TGTGCCAGCAGCCGGACAGGGCCAAATGAAAAACTGTTTTTT. Its protein is CASSRTGPNEKLFF.

In the case of this clone: Mismatch with germline at one junction end may stem from a read error. The rearrangement uses TRBV7-9 and TRBJ1-1; D is unresolved. Germline V gene data show CDR1 as SEHNR and CDR2 as FQNEAQ (reference sequence). The CDR3 runs 13 residues. CDR3 region: CSSSLEDTSEAFF. The DNA for the CDR3 is TGTTCCAGCAGCTTAGAAGACACGTCTGAAGCTTTCTTT.

This clone was picked up a small number of times. The chain uses TRBV5-1 and TRBJ2-6, with D perhaps matching TRBD2 (6 bases). The CDR3 has 18 residues. V was trimmed by 0 bases and J by 2 bases, leaving 15 bases between them. Germline-derived CDR1 and CDR2 are SGHRS and YFSETQ. DNA for the CDR3: TGCGCCAGCAGCTTGGTCGAGTCGCGGGAAACTGGGGCCAACGTCCTGACTTTC. Protein product: CASSLVESRETGANVLTF.